Following are 12 T cell receptor beta chains from one sample sequenced in a study of CD8 T cells in ankylosing spondylitis. MiXCR was run by TCRdb on the 5' RACE reads, yielding one entry per CDR3 protein. The sample shows just over 300,000 distinct CDR3 sequences, less than 25% of them seen only once. Sequencing was carried out using blood, either unsorted or a sorted T cell fraction (not recorded which). Source of these receptors: a female donor with ankylosing spondylitis or in good health (not recorded which).

The chain couples TRBV20-1 to TRBJ2-1, with 14 bases matching TRBD2. V trimming: 3 bases; J trimming: 5 bases; junction bases outside the gene matches: 9. Germline-derived CDR1 and CDR2 are DFQATT and SNEGSKA (reference sequence). This CDR3 comprises 17 residues. This CDR3 is CSAREGTSGSLNNEQFF. The CDR3 coding sequence is TGCAGTGCTAGGGAGGGGACTAGCGGGAGTCTGAACAATGAGCAGTTCTTC.

This chain joins TRBV20-1 and TRBJ2-2, with TRBD2 identical over 11 bases. Germline V gives CDR1 DFQATT, CDR2 SNEGSKA (reference sequence). V was clipped by 5 bases and J by 6 bases; unmatched bases: 2. The CDR3 is 13 amino acids. CDR3: CSAVAGGAGELFF. For the CDR3, the DNA is TGCAGTGCTGTAGCGGGAGGGGCCGGGGAGCTGTTTTTT.

This clonotype has a handful of counts. CDR3 sequence (DNA): TGTGCCAGCAGTTACGACGCGGACGTTTCCTACGAGCAGTACTTC. This sequence encodes CASSYDADVSYEQYF. This chain links TRBV6-5 with TRBJ2-7, with unresolved D. The CDR3 totals 15 residues. The ends were cut back, 2 bases at V and 1 base at J, with 12 bases in the middle. Germline CDR1 MNHEY, CDR2 SVGAGI.

This clonotype was counted at least ten times. This chain links TRBV6-1 with TRBJ1-5, with TRBD1 identical over 7 bases. The junction had 7 bases not matched to a gene; V was cut back by 4 bases and J by 7 bases. Germline V gene data show CDR1 as MNHNS and CDR2 as SASEGT. This CDR3 has 14 residues. DNA of the CDR3: TGTGCCAGCAGTGCCCGACAGGGAGGGCAGCCCCAGCATTTT. It specifies CASSARQGGQPQHF.

In this sample, this clonotype turned up a few times. One end of the junction varies from germline; a read error may be responsible. The V call is TRBV2, the J call TRBJ2-1, with 8 positions matching TRBD2. The CDR3 runs 11 residues. Looked up from germline, CDR1 is SNHLY and CDR2 is FYNNEI. The CDR3 sequence is CASSAPGLGVF. The CDR3 DNA sequence: TGTGCCAGCAGTGCACCGGGACTAGGGGTCTTC.

This clonotype came up a few times. The chain couples TRBV24-1 to TRBJ2-1; D gene uncertain. Germline V gives CDR1 KGHDR, CDR2 SFDVKD. The CDR3 is 11 amino acids. V lost 1 base and J 12 bases, leaving 6 bases between the germline ends. Here the CDR3 reads CATSDFIGQFF. CDR3 bases: TGTGCCACCAGTGATTTTATTGGGCAGTTCTTC.

The chain couples TRBV20-1 to TRBJ1-1; TRBD1 matches 8 bases. Germline values: CDR1 DFQATT, CDR2 SNEGSKA (reference sequence). Trimming at V came to 5 bases and at J to 1 base, leaving 9 bases not matched to a gene. This CDR3 has 15 amino acids. CDR3 sequence reads: CSARPGQGTNTEAFF. CDR3 bases: TGCAGTGCTCGCCCCGGACAGGGAACGAACACTGAAGCTTTCTTT.

CDR3 loop: CASSLGGQGTQYF. The CDR3 bases are TGTGCCAGCAGTTTGGGTGGGCAAGGTACGCAGTATTTT. This chain joins TRBV12-3 or TRBV12-4 and TRBJ2-3; no firm D call. Trimming stripped 3 bases from V and 8 bases from J, with 12 bases between. The CDR3 is 13 residues long.

This clonotype has ten or more counts. This sequence joins TRBV5-6 and TRBJ1-1; D is unclear. Deletions cut 6 bases from V and 4 bases from J, with 16 bases between. This CDR3 region has 14 residues. Germline loops: CDR1 SGHDT, CDR2 YYEEEE. This CDR3 reads CASMAPPTVTEAFF. The CDR3 DNA reads as TGTGCCAGCATGGCGCCACCGACCGTCACTGAAGCTTTCTTT.

On this clonotype itself: The junction shows a germline mismatch at one end, possibly a read error. The V and J genes are TRBV2 and TRBJ2-7; 13 nucleotides align to TRBD2. The CDR3 runs to 17 residues. CDR1 and CDR2 from the germline V gene are SNHLY and FYNNEI. The CDR3 bases are TGTACCAGCTCCTCCGGGACTAGCGGGAAGTATTCCTACGAGCAGTACTTC. Its protein product is CTSSSGTSGKYSYEQYF.

The rearrangement uses TRBV9 and TRBJ1-2; D gene unclear. CDR1 is SGDLS and CDR2 is YYNGEE in the germline V gene. This CDR3 spans 14 amino acids. With 5 bases removed from V and 2 bases from J, the gap between germline ends came to 13 bases. The CDR3 DNA sequence: TGTGCCAGCAGTCCCTTGTGGGCGAACTATGGCTACACCTTC. Translated: CASSPLWANYGYTF.

J is TRBJ2-7 and V is TRBV4-1, with D possibly TRBD1 on 6 matching bases. V was shortened by 1 base and J by 3 bases, with 22 bases between the two germline ends. Germline CDR1 is MGHRA and CDR2 is YSYEKL. The CDR3 length is 18 residues. CDR3 sequence reads: CASSQVWTLDRKGYEQYF. The CDR3 bases are TGCGCCAGCAGCCAAGTATGGACTCTCGACAGGAAGGGCTACGAGCAGTACTTC.